The 27 T cell receptor beta chains presented below share a single source sample, sequenced in a study of shared clonotypes between healthy human individuals. CD45RO-negative CD8 cells positively selected for CCR7 made up the naive population, which excluded terminally differentiated effector memory CD45RA+ cells. TCRdb's copy holds only in-frame clones and misses some; the assay was immunoSEQ multiplex PCR. Of about 590,000 clones in the sample, 95% were seen once. Material: naive CD8+ T cells sorted from blood. The receptors stem from a woman aged 30 to 39 in good health.

This chain's CDR3 is CASSLDVSSYEQYF. The CDR3, as DNA: TGTGCCAGCAGCTTAGATGTTAGCTCCTACGAGCAGTACTTC. J is TRBJ2-5 and V is TRBV13; no definite D call. Near its end, the DNA agrees better with TRBJ2-7, so the J call may be wrong. Per germline, CDR1 PRHDT and CDR2 FYEKMQ (reference sequence). The CDR3 is 14 residues long.

The gene calls are TRBV6-1 and TRBJ1-5; D gene unclear. Looked up from germline, CDR1 is MNHNS and CDR2 is SASEGT. The CDR3 contains 18 residues. V lost 2 bases to trimming and J lost 1 base, with 18 bases between them. The CDR3: CASSELSLGSRSNQPQHF. Here the CDR3 DNA reads TGTGCCAGCAGTGAATTAAGTTTGGGGAGTCGGAGCAATCAGCCCCAGCATTTT.

This clone occurred once. This chain joins TRBV6-5 and TRBJ2-3; D is uncertain. The CDR3 runs 14 residues. Germline V gene data show CDR1 as MNHEY and CDR2 as SVGAGI. Trimming cost V 3 bases and J 0 bases, with 7 bases left between them. The CDR3 is CASSYVSSTDTQYF. The CDR3 DNA reads TGTGCCAGCAGTTATGTTAGTAGCACAGATACGCAGTATTTT.

The V and J genes are TRBV25-1 and TRBJ1-2; D gene ambiguous. This CDR3 is 14 amino acids long. Germline CDR1 reads MGHDK; CDR2 reads SYGVNS. The ends were cut back, 1 base at V and 3 bases at J, with 9 bases in the middle. This CDR3 is CASSESVGYYGYTF. The CDR3 DNA follows: TGTGCCAGCAGTGAATCCGTAGGGTACTATGGCTACACCTTC.

This clone was counted a few times. The sample has other DNA sequences that encode this CDR3 too. The V and J genes are TRBV27 and TRBJ2-1; D ambiguous. The CDR3 extends over 11 amino acids. Germline-derived CDR1 and CDR2 are MNHEY and SMNVEV (reference sequence). The V end was cut by 3 bases, the J end by 6 bases, with 3 bases between. CDR3 DNA: TGTGCCAGCAGTTTTATCAATGAGCAGTTCTTC. Its translation is CASSFINEQFF.

The genes are TRBV30 and TRBJ2-7, with D unclear. Looked up from germline, CDR1 is GTSNPN and CDR2 is SVGIG (reference sequence). The CDR3 runs 15 residues. Trimming stripped 0 bases from V and 2 bases from J, with 14 bases between. Here the CDR3 reads CAWSVWLRRAYEQYF. In DNA, the CDR3 is TGTGCCTGGAGTGTATGGTTGCGGAGAGCCTACGAGCAGTACTTC.

The chain carries TRBV5-1 and TRBJ2-1; TRBD1 agrees at 8 bases. CDR3 size: 16 residues. Trimming took 2 bases from V and 0 from J; bases not matched to a gene: 4. Germline V gene sequence: CDR1 SGHRS, CDR2 YFSETQ. CDR3 DNA: TGCGCCAGCAGCTTATTAGGGACAGGCTCCTACAATGAGCAGTTCTTC. It is translated as CASSLLGTGSYNEQFF.

CDR3 sequence: CASSIALGGTAWSKTQYF. The CDR3, as DNA: TGTGCCAGTAGTATAGCATTGGGCGGGACTGCCTGGTCAAAGACCCAGTACTTC. The rearrangement joins TRBV19 to TRBJ2-5, with D possibly matching TRBD2 (6 bases). Germline V gene data show CDR1 as LNHDA and CDR2 as SQIVND (reference sequence). The V gene lost 1 base and the J gene lost 6 bases, with 24 bases spanning the gap. This CDR3 comprises 18 residues. The full variable domain, its missing parts supplied by reference TRBV19 and TRBJ2-5, is DGGITQSPKYLFRKEGQNVTLSCEQNLNHDAMYWYRQDPGQGLRLIYYSQIVNDFQKGDIAEGYSVSREKKESFPLTVTSAQKNPTAFYLCASSIALGGTAWSKTQYFGPGTRLLVL.

The chain has TRBV27 and TRBJ1-1, with 8 nucleotides matching TRBD1. CDR1 and CDR2 (germline): MNHEY, SMNVEV (reference sequence). The V gene end was trimmed by 4 bases and the J gene end by 3 bases; junction bases not matched to a gene: 4. This CDR3 is built from 14 residues. The CDR3 spells CASSSGQADTEAFF. CDR3 nucleotides: TGTGCCAGCAGTTCGGGACAGGCTGACACTGAAGCTTTCTTT.

The V gene is TRBV19, the J gene TRBJ1-5, with unresolved D. The CDR3 is made up of 16 amino acids. Germline-derived CDR1 and CDR2 are LNHDA and SQIVND (reference sequence). The germline V and J ends were trimmed by 1 base and 3 bases, with 13 bases remaining between them. The CDR3 coding sequence is TGTGCCAGTAGTATAGGGGCCTACCCCCACAATCAGCCCCAGCATTTT. This codes for CASSIGAYPHNQPQHF.

The rearrangement links TRBV9 to TRBJ1-6; D is undetermined. Deletions cut 0 bases from V and 0 bases from J, with 7 bases between. Germline assignment: CDR1 SGDLS and CDR2 YYNGEE. There are 16 residues in the CDR3. CDR3 sequence: CASSVDADSYNSPLHF. The CDR3 nucleotides are TGTGCCAGCAGCGTAGATGCGGACTCCTATAATTCACCCCTCCACTTT.

The chain recombines TRBV27 with TRBJ1-1; the D gene is possibly TRBD1 (6 bases). CDR3 length: 14 residues. The V gene lost 9 bases and the J gene lost 6 bases, with 20 bases spanning the gap. Germline CDR1 MNHEY, CDR2 SMNVEV (reference sequence). The CDR3 is CASTYTSGAAEAFF. CDR3 DNA sequence: TGTGCCAGTACCTACACATCAGGGGCTGCTGAAGCTTTCTTT.

The chain recombines TRBV5-5 with TRBJ2-1, with D possibly matching TRBD2 (5 bases). The length of the CDR3 is 14 residues. Germline assignment: CDR1 SGHKS and CDR2 YYEKEE (reference sequence). The germline V and J ends were trimmed by 1 base and 8 bases, with 13 bases remaining between them. In DNA form, the CDR3 reads TGTGCCAGCAGCTTGTTGGGTCTCGGGGATGAGCAGTTCTTC. This encodes CASSLLGLGDEQFF.

This clone was recorded once. The J gene is TRBJ2-7, the V gene TRBV7-9; TRBD1 is a possible D gene (6 bases). Per germline, CDR1 SEHNR and CDR2 FQNEAQ (reference sequence). The CDR3 loop spans 16 amino acids. V was clipped by 3 bases and J by 0 bases, with 15 bases between them. The CDR3: CASSLDPRGNSYEQYF. The CDR3 nucleotides read TGTGCCAGCAGCTTGGACCCCAGGGGAAACTCCTACGAGCAGTACTTC.

The chain couples TRBV6-1 to TRBJ2-3, with TRBD2 identical over 7 bases. Per the germline V gene, CDR1 is MNHNS and CDR2 is SASEGT. The V gene end was trimmed by 4 bases and the J gene end by 1 base; junction bases not matched to a gene: 8. CDR3 length equals 16 residues. The chain's CDR3 is CASSANSAGGTDTQYF. CDR3 bases: TGTGCCAGCAGTGCTAATTCGGCGGGAGGCACAGATACGCAGTATTTT.

The gene calls are TRBV5-1 and TRBJ2-3, with 11 bases fitting TRBD2. Germline V gene data show CDR1 as SGHRS and CDR2 as YFSETQ. This CDR3 has 15 amino acids. Germline trimming cut 4 bases from V and 5 bases from J; bases unmatched to any gene: 6. CDR3 sequence (DNA): TGCGCCAGCAGCCCGACTAGCGGGGTGGGAGATACGCAGTATTTT. This sequence encodes CASSPTSGVGDTQYF.

CDR3 bases: TGTGCCATCACCACAGACGTATGGCCCGGGGAGCTGTTTTTT. This codes for CAITTDVWPGELFF. J is TRBJ2-2 and V is TRBV10-3; D unclear. This CDR3 is 14 amino acids long. Germline assignment: CDR1 ENHRY and CDR2 SYGVKD. V was cut by 7 bases and J by 6 bases, with 15 bases left in between.

V is TRBV7-2 and J is TRBJ2-5, with D unresolved. The CDR3 is 16 amino acids. The V gene lost 0 bases and the J gene lost 3 bases, with 14 bases spanning the gap. Germline CDR1 is SGHTA and CDR2 is FQGNSA. Written as DNA, the CDR3 is TGTGCCAGCAGCTTAGCGGACCCGAAGGTTGAAGAGACCCAGTACTTC. Translation gives CASSLADPKVEETQYF.

The genes are TRBV5-4 and TRBJ2-3; 10 nucleotides match TRBD2. J was trimmed by 5 bases and V by 3 bases; bases with no gene match: 3. This CDR3 is 14 amino acids long. Germline V CDR1 and CDR2: SGHNT, YYREEE (reference sequence). The CDR3 spells CASSSLAGGDTQYF. The DNA of the CDR3 is TGTGCCAGCAGCTCCTTAGCGGGAGGAGATACGCAGTATTTT.

The V and J genes are TRBV27 and TRBJ2-1; D is possibly TRBD2 (6 bases). The CDR3 totals 14 residues. CDR1 and CDR2 from the germline V gene are MNHEY and SMNVEV (reference sequence). Trimming stripped 6 bases from V and 2 bases from J, with 11 bases between. The DNA for the CDR3 is TGTGCCAGCAGCCGGGACTCAACCTACAATGAGCAGTTCTTC. It codes for CASSRDSTYNEQFF.

This sequence joins TRBV19 and TRBJ2-5; no clear D gene. V was shortened by 5 bases and J by 5 bases, with 15 bases between the two germline ends. The CDR3 loop spans 14 amino acids. Per germline, CDR1 LNHDA and CDR2 SQIVND (reference sequence). The CDR3 sequence: CASSVGVNAETQYF. DNA for the CDR3: TGTGCCAGTAGTGTCGGAGTTAATGCGGAGACCCAGTACTTC.

The rearrangement uses TRBV5-1 and TRBJ2-7; 8 positions match TRBD2. Losses at the gene ends were 3 bases for V and 4 bases for J; bases not matched to a gene: 6. CDR1 is SGHRS, CDR2 YFSETQ, per germline. There are 14 residues in the CDR3. The CDR3 DNA reads as TGCGCCAGCAGCTACACTAGCGGAGGATACGAGCAGTACTTC. This gives the protein CASSYTSGGYEQYF.

V gene TRBV7-9 combines with J gene TRBJ2-1; TRBD2 might be the D (5 bases). V lost 7 bases, J lost 4 bases, and 20 bases lay in between. The CDR3 is 16 amino acids. Germline V CDR1 and CDR2: SEHNR, FQNEAQ (reference sequence). The CDR3 coding sequence is TGTGCCAGCACCTTCAGGACTCGTCCCCCTTACAATGAGCAGTTCTTC. It specifies CASTFRTRPPYNEQFF.

The genes are TRBV5-1 and TRBJ2-7; D not certain. Trimming left V 0 bases short and J 3 bases short, with 10 bases between. The CDR3 is 14 amino acids. Germline V lookup: CDR1 SGHRS, CDR2 YFSETQ. The CDR3, as DNA: TGCGCCAGCAGCTTGGTGGGCAGGAACTACGAGCAGTACTTC. Translated, it gives CASSLVGRNYEQYF.

The rearrangement links TRBV7-2 to TRBJ1-2; TRBD1 agrees at 8 bases. V trimming: 5 bases; J trimming: 4 bases; junction bases outside the gene matches: 3. The CDR3 length is 13 residues. Looked up from germline, CDR1 is SGHTA and CDR2 is FQGNSA. The CDR3, as DNA: TGTGCCAGCAGCCGGACAGGGCTCTATGGCTACACCTTC. Encoded protein: CASSRTGLYGYTF.

The chain couples TRBV28 to TRBJ2-7; either TRBD1 or TRBD2 may supply D (5 bases each). The CDR3 runs to 16 residues. Trimming removed 6 bases from V and 3 bases from J, with 21 bases in between. CDR1 and CDR2 (germline): MDHEN, SYDVKM. The CDR3 here is CASSPPGGTLHYEQYF. As DNA, the CDR3 is TGTGCCAGCAGCCCACCAGGTGGGACCTTACACTACGAGCAGTACTTC.

The gene calls are TRBV6-5 and TRBJ2-1; 7 bases fit TRBD1. Trimming cost V 0 bases and J 9 bases; bases outside gene matches: 11. The CDR3 extends over 16 amino acids. Germline CDR1 and CDR2: MNHEY and SVGAGI. This CDR3 reads CASSYSTGARLLEQFF. In DNA form, the CDR3 reads TGTGCCAGCAGTTACTCCACAGGGGCCCGGCTTCTTGAGCAGTTCTTC.